A selection of T cell receptor beta chains follows, all from one sample in a study of CD8+ T cells in alopecia areata. Assay: immunoSEQ multiplex PCR; the TCRdb copy retains only in-frame clones and omits some. The data contain about 210,000 clones, 43% of them singletons. Specimen: CD4+ T cells sorted from blood, collected around week 36, from a patient treated with tofacitinib. These receptors were collected from a human donor with alopecia areata. Both conserved end residues are part of each CDR3. The D gene is left open where the match is weak.

j_call | v_call | cdr3_length | d_call | cdr3_aa
TRBJ2-7 | TRBV4-2 | 16 | - | CASSLPSRSAAYEQYF
TRBJ2-2 | TRBV4-1 | 15 | TRBD1 | CASSRGQANTGELFF
TRBJ2-3 | TRBV29-1 | 15 | TRBD2 | CSVALTSGGTDTQYF
TRBJ1-6 | TRBV30 | 15 | TRBD1 | CAWSASPGQRSPLHF
TRBJ2-1 | TRBV19 | 15 | - | CASSISASSYNEQFF
TRBJ2-7 | TRBV30 | 15 | TRBD2 | CAWRDPGRAIHEQYF
TRBJ1-1 | TRBV29-1 | 13 | TRBD1 | CSVEGQRGTEAFF
TRBJ2-5 | TRBV7-6 | 13 | - | CASSRIYQETQYF
TRBJ2-2 | TRBV7-8 | 16 | - | CASSLQQGSNTGELFF
TRBJ1-1 | TRBV29-1 | 12 | - | CSAKTVNTEAFF
TRBJ1-2 | TRBV4-1 | 14 | - | CASSQGGGFYGYTF
TRBJ2-3 | TRBV28 | 15 | TRBD1 | CASRGQGTPPDTQYF
TRBJ1-4 | TRBV7-8 | 14 | - | CASSFSFTNEKLFF
TRBJ2-1 | TRBV11-2 | 13 | - | CASSLRSSNEQFF
TRBJ1-1 | TRBV5-1 | 15 | - | CASSLYADVIPEAFF
TRBJ1-2 | TRBV10-3 | 13 | TRBD1 | CAIAQDRVYGYTF
TRBJ2-2 | TRBV7-2 | 14 | - | CASSLESGTGELFF
TRBJ2-3 | TRBV6-1 | 14 | TRBD2 | CASSPGGTTDTQYF
TRBJ2-3 | TRBV7-2 | 15 | - | CASSFHTAGTDTQYF
TRBJ2-1 | TRBV29-1 | 12 | - | CSVQGSYNEQFF
TRBJ2-1 | TRBV5-1 | 15 | TRBD1 | CASSLGGQGINEQFF
TRBJ2-3 | TRBV7-8 | 19 | - | CASSLLVPGPEISTDTQYF
TRBJ2-1 | TRBV2 | 15 | TRBD2 | CASMASSGRHGEQFF
TRBJ1-2 | TRBV11-2 | 16 | TRBD1 | CASSSPNKGADYGYTF
TRBJ1-2 | TRBV29-1 | 12 | TRBD1 | CSAIRTGDGYTF
TRBJ2-5 | TRBV28 | 14 | - | CASSLGPAQETQYF
TRBJ2-1 | TRBV7-2 | 19 | - | CASSYPGDLSVTSYNEQFF
TRBJ2-7 | TRBV11-2 | 14 | TRBD2 | CASSSAGGPREQYF
TRBJ1-4 | TRBV30 | 18 | - | CAWSRSKLGASTNEKLFF
TRBJ1-2 | TRBV7-9 | 14 | - | CASSRPGRLTGYTF